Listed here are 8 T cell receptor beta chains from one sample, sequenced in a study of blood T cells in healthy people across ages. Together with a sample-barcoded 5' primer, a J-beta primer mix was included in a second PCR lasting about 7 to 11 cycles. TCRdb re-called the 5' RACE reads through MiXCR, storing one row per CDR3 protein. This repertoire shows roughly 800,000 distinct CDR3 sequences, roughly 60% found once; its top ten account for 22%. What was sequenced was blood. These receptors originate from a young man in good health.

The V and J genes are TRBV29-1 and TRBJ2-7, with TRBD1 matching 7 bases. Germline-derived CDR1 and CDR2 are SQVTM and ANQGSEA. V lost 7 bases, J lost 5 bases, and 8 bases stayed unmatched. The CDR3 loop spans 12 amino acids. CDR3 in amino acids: CSAVRQGHEQYF. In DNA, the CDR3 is TGCAGCGCCGTAAGACAGGGACACGAGCAGTACTTC.

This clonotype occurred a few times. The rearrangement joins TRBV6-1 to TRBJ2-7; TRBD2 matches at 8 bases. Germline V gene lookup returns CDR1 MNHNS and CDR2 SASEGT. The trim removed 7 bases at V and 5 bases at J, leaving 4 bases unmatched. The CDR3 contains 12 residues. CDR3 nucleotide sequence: TGTGCCAGCACGGGGACTAGGCACGAGCAGTACTTC. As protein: CASTGTRHEQYF.

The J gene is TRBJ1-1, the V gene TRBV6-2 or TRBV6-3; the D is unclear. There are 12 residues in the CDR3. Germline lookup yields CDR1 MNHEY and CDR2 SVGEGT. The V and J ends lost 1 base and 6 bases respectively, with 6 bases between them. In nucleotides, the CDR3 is TGTGCCAGCAGTTACTATCGCTCTGAAGCTTTCTTT. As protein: CASSYYRSEAFF.

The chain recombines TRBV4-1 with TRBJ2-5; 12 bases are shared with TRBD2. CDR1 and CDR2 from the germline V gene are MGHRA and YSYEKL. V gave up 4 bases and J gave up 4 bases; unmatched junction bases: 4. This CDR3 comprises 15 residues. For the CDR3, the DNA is TGCGCCAGCAGCCGAGAACTAGCGGGAGGAGAGACCCAGTACTTC. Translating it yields CASSRELAGGETQYF.

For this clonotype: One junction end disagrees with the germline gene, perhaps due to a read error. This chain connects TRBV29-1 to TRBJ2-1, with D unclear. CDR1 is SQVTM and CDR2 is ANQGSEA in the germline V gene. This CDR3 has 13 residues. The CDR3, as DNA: TGCAGCGTCCGAACGATCTTGGGGAATGATCAGTTCTTC. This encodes CSVRTILGNDQFF.

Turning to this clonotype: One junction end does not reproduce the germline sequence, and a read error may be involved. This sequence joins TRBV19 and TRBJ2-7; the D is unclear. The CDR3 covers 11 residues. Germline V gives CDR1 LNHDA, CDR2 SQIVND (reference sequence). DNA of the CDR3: TGTGCCGGTAGTAGTGAGCACGAGCAGTACTTC. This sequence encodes CAGSSEHEQYF.

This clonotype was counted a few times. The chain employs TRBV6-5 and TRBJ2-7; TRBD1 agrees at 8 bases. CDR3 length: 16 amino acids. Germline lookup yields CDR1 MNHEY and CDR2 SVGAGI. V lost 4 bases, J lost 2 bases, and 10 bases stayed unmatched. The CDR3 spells CASSSIRDRNPYEQYF. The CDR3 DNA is TGTGCCAGCAGTTCTATCCGGGACAGGAATCCCTACGAGCAGTACTTC.

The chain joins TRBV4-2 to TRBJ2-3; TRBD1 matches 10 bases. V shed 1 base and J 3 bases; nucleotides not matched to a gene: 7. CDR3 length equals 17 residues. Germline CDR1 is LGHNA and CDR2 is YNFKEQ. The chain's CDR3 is CASSQAAGTGETDTQYF. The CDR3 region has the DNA TGTGCCAGCAGCCAAGCCGCCGGGACAGGGGAGACAGATACGCAGTATTTT.